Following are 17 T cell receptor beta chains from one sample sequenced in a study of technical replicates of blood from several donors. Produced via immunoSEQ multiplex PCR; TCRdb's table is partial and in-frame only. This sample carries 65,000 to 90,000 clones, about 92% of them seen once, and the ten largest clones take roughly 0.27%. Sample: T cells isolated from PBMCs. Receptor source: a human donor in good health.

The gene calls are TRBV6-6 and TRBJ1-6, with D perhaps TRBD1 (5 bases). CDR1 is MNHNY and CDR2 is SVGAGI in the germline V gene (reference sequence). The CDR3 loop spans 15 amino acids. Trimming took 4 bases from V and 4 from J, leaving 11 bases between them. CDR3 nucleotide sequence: TGTGCCAGCAGTTTCGACAGAGCTTATAATTCACCCCTCCACTTT. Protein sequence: CASSFDRAYNSPLHF.

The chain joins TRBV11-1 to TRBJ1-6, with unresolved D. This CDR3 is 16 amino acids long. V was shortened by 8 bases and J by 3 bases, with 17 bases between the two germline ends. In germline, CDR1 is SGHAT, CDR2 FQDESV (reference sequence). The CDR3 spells CASSSSDEDYNSPLHF. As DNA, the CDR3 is TGTGCCAGCTCGAGTTCTGATGAGGACTATAATTCACCCCTCCACTTT.

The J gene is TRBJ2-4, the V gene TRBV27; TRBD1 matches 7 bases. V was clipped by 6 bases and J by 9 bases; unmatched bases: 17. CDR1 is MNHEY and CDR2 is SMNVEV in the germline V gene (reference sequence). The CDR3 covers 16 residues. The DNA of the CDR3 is TGTGCCAGCAGACCTCTGACAGGGTTGGTTTCGGGCATTCAGTACTTC. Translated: CASRPLTGLVSGIQYF.

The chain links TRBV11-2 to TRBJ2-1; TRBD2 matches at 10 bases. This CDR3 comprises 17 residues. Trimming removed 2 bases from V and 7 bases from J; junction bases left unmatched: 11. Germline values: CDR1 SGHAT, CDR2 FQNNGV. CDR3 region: CASSLYLTAGGRNEQFF. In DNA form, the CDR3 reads TGTGCCAGCAGCTTATATCTAACAGCGGGAGGGCGAAATGAGCAGTTCTTC.

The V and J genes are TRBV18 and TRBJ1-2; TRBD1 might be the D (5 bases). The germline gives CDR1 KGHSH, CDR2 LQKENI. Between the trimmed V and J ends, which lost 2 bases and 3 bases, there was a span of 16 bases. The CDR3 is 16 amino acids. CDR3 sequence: CASSPANKGIDYGYTF. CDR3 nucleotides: TGTGCCAGCTCACCAGCCAACAAGGGGATCGACTATGGCTACACCTTC.

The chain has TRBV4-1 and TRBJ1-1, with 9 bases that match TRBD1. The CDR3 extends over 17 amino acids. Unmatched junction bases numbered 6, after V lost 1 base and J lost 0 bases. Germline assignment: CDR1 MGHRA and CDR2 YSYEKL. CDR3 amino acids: CASSQVTNRGLNTEAFF. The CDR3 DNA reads TGCGCCAGCAGCCAAGTAACGAACAGGGGGCTGAACACTGAAGCTTTCTTT.

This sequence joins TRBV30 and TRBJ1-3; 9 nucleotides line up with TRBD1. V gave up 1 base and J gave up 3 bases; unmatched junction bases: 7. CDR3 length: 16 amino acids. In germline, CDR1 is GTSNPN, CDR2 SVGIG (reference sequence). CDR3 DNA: TGTGCCTGGAGTGGCCTTACAGGGGGCTATGGAAACACCATATATTTT. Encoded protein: CAWSGLTGGYGNTIYF.

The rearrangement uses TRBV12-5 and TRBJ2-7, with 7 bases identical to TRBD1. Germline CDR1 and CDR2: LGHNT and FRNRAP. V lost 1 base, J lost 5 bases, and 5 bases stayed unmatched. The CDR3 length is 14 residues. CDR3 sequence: CASGLAYTGDEQYF. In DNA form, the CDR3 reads TGTGCTAGTGGTTTGGCCTATACAGGGGACGAGCAGTACTTC.

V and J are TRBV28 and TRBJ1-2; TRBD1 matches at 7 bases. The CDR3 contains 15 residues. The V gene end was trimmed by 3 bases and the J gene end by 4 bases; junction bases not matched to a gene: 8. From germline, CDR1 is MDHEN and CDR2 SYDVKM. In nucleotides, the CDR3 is TGTGCCAGCAGTTTGATGAGGGGGCCCTCCTATGGCTACACCTTC. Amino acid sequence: CASSLMRGPSYGYTF.

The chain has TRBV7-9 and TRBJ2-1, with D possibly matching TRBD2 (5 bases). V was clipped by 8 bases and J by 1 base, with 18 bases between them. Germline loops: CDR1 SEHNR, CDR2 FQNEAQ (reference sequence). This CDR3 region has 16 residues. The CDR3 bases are TGTGCCAGCTCGTTTAAGCGGACCTTATCCTACAATGAGCAGTTCTTC. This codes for CASSFKRTLSYNEQFF.

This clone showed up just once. CDR3 loop: CSVPKRGVTEQFF. The DNA for the CDR3 is TGCAGCGTTCCGAAGCGGGGCGTCACTGAGCAGTTCTTC. The genes are TRBV29-1 and TRBJ2-1, with 7 bases fitting TRBD2. Unmatched junction bases numbered 10, after V lost 5 bases and J lost 9 bases. The CDR3 runs 13 residues. Germline-derived CDR1 and CDR2 are SQVTM and ANQGSEA.

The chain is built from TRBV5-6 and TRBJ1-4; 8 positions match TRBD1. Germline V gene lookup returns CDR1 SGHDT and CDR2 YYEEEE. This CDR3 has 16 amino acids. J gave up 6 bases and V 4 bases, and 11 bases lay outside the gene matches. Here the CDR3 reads CASSASRGRAHEKLFF. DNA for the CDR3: TGTGCCAGCAGCGCTTCCAGGGGGCGAGCTCATGAAAAACTGTTTTTT.

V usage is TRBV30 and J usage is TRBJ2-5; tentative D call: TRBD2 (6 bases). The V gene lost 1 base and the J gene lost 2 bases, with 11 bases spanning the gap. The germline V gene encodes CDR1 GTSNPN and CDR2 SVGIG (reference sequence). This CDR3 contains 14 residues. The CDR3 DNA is TGTGCCTGGAGTGCCGGGACTCCACAAGAGACCCAGTACTTC. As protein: CAWSAGTPQETQYF.

The CDR3 region is CASSYGAQGALATQYF. Written as DNA, the CDR3 is TGTGCCAGCAGTTACGGAGCACAGGGGGCTCTAGCGACCCAGTACTTC. The genes are TRBV6-5 and TRBJ2-5, with 9 bases aligning to TRBD1. Germline V CDR1 and CDR2: MNHEY, SVGAGI. CDR3 length equals 16 residues. V lost 2 bases to trimming and J lost 7 bases; unmatched junction nucleotides: 11.

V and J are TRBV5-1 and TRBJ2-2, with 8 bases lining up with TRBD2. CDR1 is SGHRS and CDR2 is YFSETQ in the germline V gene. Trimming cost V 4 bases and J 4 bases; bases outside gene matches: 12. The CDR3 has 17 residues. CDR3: CASSKLGGLGGTGELFF. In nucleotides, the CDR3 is TGCGCCAGCAGCAAACTCGGGGGACTAGGGGGCACCGGGGAGCTGTTTTTT.

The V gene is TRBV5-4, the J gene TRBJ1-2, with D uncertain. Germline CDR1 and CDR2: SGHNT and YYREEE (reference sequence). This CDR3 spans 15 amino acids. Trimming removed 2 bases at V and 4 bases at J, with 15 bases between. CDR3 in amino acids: CASSFMSFKSYGYTF. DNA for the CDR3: TGTGCCAGCAGCTTCATGAGTTTTAAGTCCTATGGCTACACCTTC.

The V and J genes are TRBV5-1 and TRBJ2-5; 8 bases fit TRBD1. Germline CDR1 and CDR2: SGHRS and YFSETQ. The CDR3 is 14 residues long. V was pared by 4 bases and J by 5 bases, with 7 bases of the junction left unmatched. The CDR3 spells CASSQTGVDETQYF. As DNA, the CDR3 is TGCGCCAGCAGCCAGACAGGGGTGGATGAGACCCAGTACTTC.